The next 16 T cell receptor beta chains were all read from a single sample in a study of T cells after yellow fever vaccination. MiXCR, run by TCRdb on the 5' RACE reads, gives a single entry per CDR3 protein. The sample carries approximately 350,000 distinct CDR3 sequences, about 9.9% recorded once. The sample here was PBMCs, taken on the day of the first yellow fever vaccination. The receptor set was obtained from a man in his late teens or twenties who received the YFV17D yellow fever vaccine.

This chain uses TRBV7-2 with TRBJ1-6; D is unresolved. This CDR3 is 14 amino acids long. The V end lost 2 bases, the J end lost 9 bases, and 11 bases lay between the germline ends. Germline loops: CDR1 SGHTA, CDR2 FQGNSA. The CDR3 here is CASSLIQRSSPLHF. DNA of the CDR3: TGTGCCAGCAGCTTAATACAGCGGAGTTCACCCCTCCACTTT.

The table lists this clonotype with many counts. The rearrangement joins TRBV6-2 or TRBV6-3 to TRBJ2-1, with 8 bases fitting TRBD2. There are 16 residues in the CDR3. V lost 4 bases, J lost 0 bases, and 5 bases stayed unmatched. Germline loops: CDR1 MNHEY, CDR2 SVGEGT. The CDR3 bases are TGTGCCAGCAGTTCGACTAGCGCGTACTCCTACAATGAGCAGTTCTTC. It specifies CASSSTSAYSYNEQFF.

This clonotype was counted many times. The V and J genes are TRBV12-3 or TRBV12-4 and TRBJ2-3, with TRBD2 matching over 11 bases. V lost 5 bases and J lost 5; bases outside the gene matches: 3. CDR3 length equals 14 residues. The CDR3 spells CASSGLAGGDTQYF. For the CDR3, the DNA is TGTGCCAGCAGTGGGCTAGCGGGGGGAGATACGCAGTATTTT.

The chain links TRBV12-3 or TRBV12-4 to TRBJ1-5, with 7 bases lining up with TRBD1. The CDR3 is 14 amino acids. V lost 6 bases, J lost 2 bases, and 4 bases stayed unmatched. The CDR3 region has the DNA TGTGCCAGCAGCGGGACAGAGGGCAATCAGCCCCAGCATTTT. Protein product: CASSGTEGNQPQHF.

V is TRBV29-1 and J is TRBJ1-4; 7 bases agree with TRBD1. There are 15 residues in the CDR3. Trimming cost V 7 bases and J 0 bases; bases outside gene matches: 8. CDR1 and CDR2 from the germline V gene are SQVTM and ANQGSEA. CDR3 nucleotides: TGCAGCGCCACCGGGACAGAAGCAACTAATGAAAAACTGTTTTTT. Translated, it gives CSATGTEATNEKLFF.

The CDR3, as DNA: TGTGCCAGCAGGCCCTACAGGGAAAAGAGCCACTACGAGCAGTACTTC. Translated: CASRPYREKSHYEQYF. The chain links TRBV13 to TRBJ2-7; tentative D call: TRBD1 (6 bases). Germline CDR1 reads PRHDT; CDR2 reads FYEKMQ (reference sequence). The CDR3 consists of 16 residues. V was shortened by 6 bases and J by 3 bases, with 21 bases between the two germline ends.

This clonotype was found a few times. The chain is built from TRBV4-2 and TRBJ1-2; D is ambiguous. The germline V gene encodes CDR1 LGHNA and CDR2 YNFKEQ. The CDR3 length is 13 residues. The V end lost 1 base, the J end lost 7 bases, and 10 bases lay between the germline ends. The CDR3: CASSQVLLVGYTF. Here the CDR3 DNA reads TGTGCCAGCAGCCAAGTACTTCTTGTTGGCTACACCTTC.

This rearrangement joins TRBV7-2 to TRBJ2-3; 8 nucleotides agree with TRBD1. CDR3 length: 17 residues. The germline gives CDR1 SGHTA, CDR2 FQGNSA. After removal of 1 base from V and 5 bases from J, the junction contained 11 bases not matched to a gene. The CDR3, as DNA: TGTGCCAGCAGCTTAGTAGCCCAGGGGGCAGGTAAAGATACGCAGTATTTT. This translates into CASSLVAQGAGKDTQYF.

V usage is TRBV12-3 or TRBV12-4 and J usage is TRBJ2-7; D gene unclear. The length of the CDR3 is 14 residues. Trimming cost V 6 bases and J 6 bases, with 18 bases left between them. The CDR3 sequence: CASSPDGYPSEQYV. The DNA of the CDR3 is TGTGCCAGCAGCCCCGACGGGTATCCCAGCGAGCAGTACGTC.

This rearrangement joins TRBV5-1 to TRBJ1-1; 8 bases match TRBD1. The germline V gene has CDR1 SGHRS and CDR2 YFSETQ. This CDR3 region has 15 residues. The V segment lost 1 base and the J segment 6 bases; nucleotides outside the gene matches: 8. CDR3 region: CASSLSGGVPPEAFF. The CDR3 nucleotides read TGCGCCAGCAGCTTGTCAGGGGGCGTACCCCCTGAAGCTTTCTTT.

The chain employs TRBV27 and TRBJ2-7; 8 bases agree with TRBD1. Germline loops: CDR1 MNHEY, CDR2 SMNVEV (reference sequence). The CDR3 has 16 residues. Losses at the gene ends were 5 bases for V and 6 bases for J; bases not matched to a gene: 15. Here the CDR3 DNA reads TGTGCCAGCAGTCCCATCTCGACAGGGGCCCTCCTCGAGCAGTACGTC. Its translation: CASSPISTGALLEQYV.

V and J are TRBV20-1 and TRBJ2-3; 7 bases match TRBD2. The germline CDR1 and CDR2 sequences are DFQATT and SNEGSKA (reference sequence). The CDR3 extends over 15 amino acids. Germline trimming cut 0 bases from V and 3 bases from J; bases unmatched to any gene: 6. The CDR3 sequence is CSARDMRLATDTQYF. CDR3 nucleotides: TGCAGTGCTAGAGACATGCGACTAGCTACAGATACGCAGTATTTT.

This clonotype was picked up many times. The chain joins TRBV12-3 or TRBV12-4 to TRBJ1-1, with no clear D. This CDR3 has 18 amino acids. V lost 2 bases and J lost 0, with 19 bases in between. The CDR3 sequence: CASSLPPTGLIVNTEAFF. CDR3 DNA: TGTGCCAGCAGTTTACCCCCGACGGGCCTCATCGTGAACACTGAAGCTTTCTTT.

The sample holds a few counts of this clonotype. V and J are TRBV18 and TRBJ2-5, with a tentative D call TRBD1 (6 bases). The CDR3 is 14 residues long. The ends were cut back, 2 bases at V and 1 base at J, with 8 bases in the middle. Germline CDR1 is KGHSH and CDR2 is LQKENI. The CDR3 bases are TGTGCCAGCTCACCAGGACAGATCCAAGAGACCCAGTACTTC. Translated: CASSPGQIQETQYF.

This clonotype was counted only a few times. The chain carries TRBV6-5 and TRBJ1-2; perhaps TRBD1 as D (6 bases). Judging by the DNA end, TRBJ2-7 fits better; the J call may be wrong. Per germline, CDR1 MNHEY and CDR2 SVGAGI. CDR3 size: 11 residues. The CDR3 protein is CASSRTGKQYF. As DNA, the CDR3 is TGTGCCAGCAGCCGAACAGGGAAACAGTACTTC.

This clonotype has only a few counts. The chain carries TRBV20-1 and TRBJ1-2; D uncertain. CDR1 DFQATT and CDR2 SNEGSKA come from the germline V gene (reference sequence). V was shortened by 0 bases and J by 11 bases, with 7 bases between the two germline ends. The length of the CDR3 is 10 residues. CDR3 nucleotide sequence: TGCAGTGCTAGAGACAGGAGGTACACCTTC. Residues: CSARDRRYTF.